Listed below are T cell receptor beta chains from one sample, sequenced in a study of blood T cell repertoires in COVID-19. This table comes from immunoSEQ multiplex PCR, and its TCRdb copy is limited to in-frame clones, with some not included. The sample records about 190,000 clones, about 81% being singletons. Sample: PBMCs or T cells enriched from blood (not recorded which). These receptor sequences come from a woman under 40 who had recovered from COVID-19. Both conserved end residues are trimmed from each CDR3. Fields, in order: CDR3 protein, V gene, J gene.

CDR3: ASSESIPIAGNSTDTQY
V: TRBV10-1
J: TRBJ2-3

CDR3: AWETGGSPQH
V: TRBV30
J: TRBJ1-5

CDR3: ASSPTGMNTEAF
V: TRBV7-2
J: TRBJ1-1

CDR3: ASTSGNTGELF
V: TRBV2
J: TRBJ2-2

CDR3: ASSPSMNTEAF
V: TRBV6-6
J: TRBJ1-1

CDR3: SVESEANYGYT
V: TRBV29-1
J: TRBJ1-2

CDR3: ASSPGQGYSPNTEAF
V: TRBV18
J: TRBJ1-1

CDR3: AIKGADGNQPQH
V: TRBV10-3
J: TRBJ1-5

CDR3: ASSLEGGWNSPLH
V: TRBV5-1
J: TRBJ1-6

CDR3: ASSGRWGGADSPLH
V: TRBV6-1
J: TRBJ1-6

CDR3: ASSLRQGGANVLT
V: TRBV5-8
J: TRBJ2-6

CDR3: ASSHRRGAGSGANVLT
V: TRBV14
J: TRBJ2-6

CDR3: AWIDRENTEAF
V: TRBV30
J: TRBJ1-1